Sequencing of this TCR beta chain was carried out in a study of blood T cell repertoires in COVID-19. TCRdb keeps only in-frame clones here, not all; method: immunoSEQ multiplex PCR. The table lists 250,000 to 350,000 clones, 75% to 95% of them singletons, with roughly 7% in the top ten. The CDR3 is 14 amino acids. The V and J genes are TRBV21-1 and TRBJ2-2; the table calls TRBD2, which could not be checked here. TRBV21-1 counts as a pseudogene. The specimen was peripheral blood. The receptor was derived from a woman aged 25 to 39 with COVID-19, enrolled during active disease. CDR3 bases: TGTGCCAGCCCCCGGTTCCGGGGCACCGGGGAGCTGTTTTTT. Its translation: CASPRFRGTGELFF.